A selection of T cell receptor beta chains follows, all from one sample in a study of CD8+CD57+ T cells in acquired aplastic anemia. TCRdb reprocessed the reads via MiXCR and lists one record per CDR3 protein. Here the sample spans about 160,000 distinct CDR3 sequences, about two thirds being singletons. The sequenced sample consisted of sorted CD4+, CD8+, or CD8+CD57+ T cells (not recorded which) from PBMCs. These receptors came from a human donor with aplastic anemia. The CDR3 runs from the conserved cysteine through the conserved F or W. A D gene is named only where the DNA matches it firmly. Size is omitted from some rows. Given values are once, few, many or a class for expanded clones.

TRBJ2-7 TRBD1 TRBV19 NA CASSSRTGGYDQYF TGTGCCAGTAGTAGTCGGACAGGGGGCTACGACCAGTACTTC
TRBJ1-1 NA TRBV15 once CATSRAGWTDTEAFF TGTGCCACCAGCAGAGCAGGGTGGACGGACACTGAAGCTTTCTTT
TRBJ2-1 NA TRBV5-1 once CASSPQAGGNEQFF TGCGCCAGCAGCCCCCAGGCAGGGGGGAATGAGCAGTTCTTC
TRBJ2-1 TRBD2 TRBV7-2 NA CASSEGLAGVDEQFF TGTGCCAGCAGCGAGGGACTAGCGGGAGTTGACGAGCAGTTCTTC
TRBJ1-1 NA TRBV6-1 NA CASRTGFTEAFF TGTGCCAGCAGAACAGGGTTCACTGAAGCTTTCTTT
TRBJ2-7 NA TRBV20-1 NA CSATRQVYYEQYF TGCAGTGCTACAAGACAGGTCTACTACGAGCAGTACTTC
TRBJ1-2 TRBD1 TRBV15 NA CATSRGKQGFGYGYTF TGTGCCACCAGCAGAGGGAAACAGGGGTTCGGGTATGGCTACACCTTC
TRBJ1-2 NA TRBV20-1 once CSARGDLGDYGYTF TGCAGTGCTAGAGGGGACTTAGGGGACTATGGCTACACCTTC
TRBJ1-6 NA TRBV2 few CASLAFVVDLLHF TGTGCCAGCCTTGCCTTTGTCGTGGATCTCCTCCACTTT
TRBJ2-5 TRBD1 TRBV5-1 NA CASSLMGQGAGETQYF TGCGCCAGCAGCTTGATGGGACAGGGGGCTGGGGAGACCCAGTACTTC
TRBJ1-1 NA TRBV7-9 few CASSLVTFANTEAFF TGTGCCAGCAGCTTGGTGACGTTCGCGAACACTGAAGCTTTCTTT
TRBJ1-2 NA TRBV7-2 NA CASRGGGDGYTF TGTGCCAGCAGAGGAGGAGGGGATGGCTACACCTTC
TRBJ2-2 TRBD1 TRBV20-1 NA CSASPGGTTSSDTGELFF TGCAGTGCATCTCCAGGGGGTACCACGAGCAGTGACACCGGGGAGCTGTTTTTT
TRBJ1-2 NA TRBV6-1 few CASSESNYGYTF TGTGCCAGCAGTGAATCCAACTATGGCTACACCTTC
TRBJ2-5 NA TRBV20-1 NA CSAPIRPAYETQYF TGCAGTGCTCCCATCAGACCGGCCTATGAGACCCAGTACTTC
TRBJ1-3 NA TRBV10-3 once CAIRGLDPMNTIYF TGTGCCATCAGGGGCTTGGACCCCATGAACACCATATATTTT
TRBJ2-1 NA TRBV20-1 medium-sized CSAPASDYNEQFF TGCAGTGCTCCCGCATCGGACTACAATGAGCAGTTCTTC
TRBJ1-1 NA TRBV30 NA CACGGEIPEAFF TGTGCCTGTGGAGGGGAGATTCCTGAAGCTTTCTTT
TRBJ2-7 NA TRBV14 NA CASSPPTMNGFYEQYF TGTGCCAGCAGCCCACCAACGATGAACGGGTTCTACGAGCAGTACTTC
TRBJ1-1 NA TRBV20-1 few CSVEDNTEAFF TGCAGCGTTGAGGACAACACTGAAGCTTTCTTT
TRBJ1-4 NA TRBV2 NA CASSEQGSNEKLFF TGTGCCAGCAGTGAACAGGGTTCAAATGAAAAACTGTTTTTT
TRBJ2-3 NA TRBV25-1 NA CASRDTGGTDTQYF TGTGCCAGCAGGGACACCGGGGGCACAGATACGCAGTATTTT